The rows below give T cell receptor beta chains drawn from one sample of a study of breast tumors, draining lymph nodes, adjacent tissues. TCRdb fed the multiplex PCR reads into MiXCR, producing one record per CDR3 protein. Of around 230,000 distinct CDR3 sequences listed, around 32% are singletons. Material: axillary lymph node tissue. These TCRs come from a female donor with breast cancer. Some clones in this sample may be carry-over from other donors' samples. CDR3s include the opening cysteine and the closing phenylalanine or tryptophan. D genes are given only for firm matches. The size entry is marked missing in some rows and otherwise reads once, few, many or a size class.

TRBD1,TRBJ2-7,TRBV4-3,many,TGCGCCAGCAGCGGAACCTGGGACAGCGAGCAGTACTTC,CASSGTWDSEQYF
TRBD1,TRBJ1-5,TRBV19,many,TGTGCCAGTACCAGGGGGCAGCGGGGCAATCAGCCCCAGCATTTT,CASTRGQRGNQPQHF
-,TRBJ2-1,TRBV30,many,TGTGCCTGGAGTGTACTAGCCTTCAATGAGCAGTTCTTC,CAWSVLAFNEQFF
TRBD1,TRBJ1-2,TRBV5-1,many,TGCGCCAGCAGCTTGACAGGGGACGAATATGGCTACACCTTC,CASSLTGDEYGYTF
-,TRBJ2-1,TRBV5-1,-,TGCGCCAGCAGTGGTGGTCGGAGCCCCTACAATGAGCAGTTCTTC,CASSGGRSPYNEQFF
TRBD2,TRBJ2-5,TRBV7-3,many,TGTGCCAGCAGCCCCCCCCTGGGGTCTAGCGGGAGGGCCGGCCAAGAGACCCAGTACTTC,CASSPPLGSSGRAGQETQYF
TRBD2,TRBJ2-5,TRBV20-1,-,TGCAGTGCTAGAGACCCCCCCTGGGAACTAGCGGGAAGTTGGGCCCAGTACTTC,CSARDPPWELAGSWAQYF
TRBD2,TRBJ2-2,TRBV5-1,many,TGCGCCAGCAGCAAAGGCCGACTAGCGGGAGGTGGCGGCACCGGGGAGCTGTTTTTT,CASSKGRLAGGGGTGELFF
TRBD1,TRBJ2-1,TRBV10-1,many,TGCGCCAGCTCATATAAGAACGCTAGGGACAGACTTTACAATGAGCAGTTCTTC,CASSYKNARDRLYNEQFF
TRBD2,TRBJ2-1,TRBV15,-,TGTGCCACCAGCAGAGGGTGGAATTTTAGCGGGAGGGCCGGGAATGAGCAGTTCTTC,CATSRGWNFSGRAGNEQFF
TRBD2,TRBJ2-3,TRBV14,many,TGTGCCAGCAGCCAAGAGGGACTATCTGTCGTGGGGACAGATACGCAGTATTTT,CASSQEGLSVVGTDTQYF
-,TRBJ1-6,TRBV4-1,many,TGCGCCAGCAGCCAGACCGGGTCCCGAACTTCACCCCTCCACTTT,CASSQTGSRTSPLHF
TRBD2,TRBJ2-5,TRBV20-1,-,TGCAGTGCTAGAGGGGGGACTAACCAAGAGACCCAGTACTTC,CSARGGTNQETQYF
TRBD2,TRBJ2-5,TRBV20-1,few,TGCAGTGCTAGAAACAGATGGGGGGGTTCCCAAGAGACCCAGTACTTC,CSARNRWGGSQETQYF